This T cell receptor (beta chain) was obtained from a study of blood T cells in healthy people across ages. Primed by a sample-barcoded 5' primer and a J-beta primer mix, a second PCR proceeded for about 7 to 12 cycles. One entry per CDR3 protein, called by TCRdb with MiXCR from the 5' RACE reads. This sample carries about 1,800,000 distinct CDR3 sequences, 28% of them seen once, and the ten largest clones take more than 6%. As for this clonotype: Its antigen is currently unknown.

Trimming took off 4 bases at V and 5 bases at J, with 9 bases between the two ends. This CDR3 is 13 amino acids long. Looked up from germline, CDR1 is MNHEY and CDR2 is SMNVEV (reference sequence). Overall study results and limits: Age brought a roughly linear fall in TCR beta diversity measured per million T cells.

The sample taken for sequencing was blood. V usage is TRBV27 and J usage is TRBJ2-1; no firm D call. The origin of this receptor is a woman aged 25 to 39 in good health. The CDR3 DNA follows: TGTGCCAGCAGTTGGGCGGCAAACAATGAGCAGTTCTTC. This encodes CASSWAANNEQFF.